This T cell receptor gamma chain was identified in a study of gamma-delta T cells after stem cell transplantation. The trim removed 0 bases at V and 8 bases at J, leaving 4 bases unmatched. Germline values: CDR1 GITISATS, CDR2 ISYDGTV (reference sequence). This CDR3 contains 16 residues. TCRdb used CATT to re-call clones from the RT-PCR reads. This sample has over a thousand gamma-chain clones, with 3.2% found just once. This clone is categorized as medium-sized. A much larger clone differs by one base, so this may be a read error. This receptor was taken from a human donor. It is not recorded whose cells these are; they may come from a transplant donor. The J gene is TRGJP, the V gene TRGV9. The source material was gamma-delta T cells. CDR3 sequence: CALWEVQKLGKKIKVF. In nucleotides, the CDR3 is TGTGCCTTGTGGGAGGTGCAGAAGTTGGGCAAAAAAATCAAGGTATTT.